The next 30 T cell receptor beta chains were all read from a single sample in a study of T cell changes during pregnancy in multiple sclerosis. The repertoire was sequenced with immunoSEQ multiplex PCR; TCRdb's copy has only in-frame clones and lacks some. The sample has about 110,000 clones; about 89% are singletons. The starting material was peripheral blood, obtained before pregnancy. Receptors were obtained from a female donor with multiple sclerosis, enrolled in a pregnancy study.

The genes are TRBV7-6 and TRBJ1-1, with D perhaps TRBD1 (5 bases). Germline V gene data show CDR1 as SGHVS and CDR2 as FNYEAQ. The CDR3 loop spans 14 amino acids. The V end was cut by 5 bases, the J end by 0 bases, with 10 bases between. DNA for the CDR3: TGTGCCAGCAGCCCAAACAGGTTGAACACTGAAGCTTTCTTT. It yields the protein CASSPNRLNTEAFF.

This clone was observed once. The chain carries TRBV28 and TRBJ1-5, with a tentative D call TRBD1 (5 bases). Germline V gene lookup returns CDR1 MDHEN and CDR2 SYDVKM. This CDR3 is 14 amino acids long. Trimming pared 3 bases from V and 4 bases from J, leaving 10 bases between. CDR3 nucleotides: TGTGCCAGCAGTTTCGCAGGGAATAATCAGCCCCAGCATTTT. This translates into CASSFAGNNQPQHF.

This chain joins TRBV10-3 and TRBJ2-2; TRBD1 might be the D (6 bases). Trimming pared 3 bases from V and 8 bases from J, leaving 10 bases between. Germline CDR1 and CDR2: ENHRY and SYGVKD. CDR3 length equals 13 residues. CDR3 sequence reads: CAISEQGRGELFF. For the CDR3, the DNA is TGTGCCATCAGTGAACAGGGAAGAGGGGAGCTGTTTTTT.

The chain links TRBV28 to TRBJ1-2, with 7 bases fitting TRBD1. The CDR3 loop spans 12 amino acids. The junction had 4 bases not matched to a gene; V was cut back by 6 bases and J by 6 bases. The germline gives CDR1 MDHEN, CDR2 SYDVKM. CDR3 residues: CASSTGVDGYTF. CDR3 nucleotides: TGTGCCAGCAGCACAGGGGTCGATGGCTACACCTTC.

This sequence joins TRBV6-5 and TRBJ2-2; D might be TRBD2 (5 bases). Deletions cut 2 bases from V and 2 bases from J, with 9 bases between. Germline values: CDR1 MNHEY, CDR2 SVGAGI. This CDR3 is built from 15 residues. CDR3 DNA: TGTGCCAGCAGTTACGAGGGCCCAAACACCGGGGAGCTGTTTTTT. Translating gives CASSYEGPNTGELFF.

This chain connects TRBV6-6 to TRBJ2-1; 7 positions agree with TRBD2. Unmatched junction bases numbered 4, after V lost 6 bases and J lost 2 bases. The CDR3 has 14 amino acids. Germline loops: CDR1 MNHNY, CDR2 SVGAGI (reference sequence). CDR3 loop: CASRKSGTYNEQFF. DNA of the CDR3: TGTGCCAGCAGGAAGAGCGGGACCTACAATGAGCAGTTCTTC.

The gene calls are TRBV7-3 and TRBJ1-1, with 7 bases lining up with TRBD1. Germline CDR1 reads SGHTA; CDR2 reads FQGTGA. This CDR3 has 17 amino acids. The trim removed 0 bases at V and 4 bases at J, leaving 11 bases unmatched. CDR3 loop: CASSLTPPQGLGTEAFF. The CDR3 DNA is TGTGCCAGCAGCTTAACTCCCCCACAGGGGTTAGGCACTGAAGCTTTCTTT. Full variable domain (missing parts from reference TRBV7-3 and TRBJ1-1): GAGVSQTPSNKVTEKGKYVELRCDPISGHTALYWYRQSLGQGPEFLIYFQGTGAADDSGLPNDRFFAVRPEGSVSTLKIQRTERGDSAVYLCASSLTPPQGLGTEAFFGQGTRLTVV.

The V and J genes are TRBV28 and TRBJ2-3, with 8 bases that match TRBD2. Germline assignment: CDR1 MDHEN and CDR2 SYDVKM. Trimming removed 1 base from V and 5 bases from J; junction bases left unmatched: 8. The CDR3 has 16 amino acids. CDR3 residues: CASSLLTGGPVDTQYF. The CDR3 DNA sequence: TGTGCCAGCAGTTTATTGACGGGAGGGCCAGTAGATACGCAGTATTTT.

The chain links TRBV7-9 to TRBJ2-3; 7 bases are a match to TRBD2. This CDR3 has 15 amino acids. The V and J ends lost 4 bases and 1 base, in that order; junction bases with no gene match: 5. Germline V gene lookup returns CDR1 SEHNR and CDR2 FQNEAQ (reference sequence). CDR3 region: CASSSQRGRTDTQYF. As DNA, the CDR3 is TGTGCCAGCAGCTCCCAGCGGGGTCGCACAGATACGCAGTATTTT. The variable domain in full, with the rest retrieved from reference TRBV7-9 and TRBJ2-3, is DTGVSQNPRHKITKRGQNVTFRCDPISEHNRLYWYRQTLGQGPEFLTYFQNEAQLEKSRLLSDRFSAERPKGSFSTLEIQRTEQGDSAMYLCASSSQRGRTDTQYFGPGTRLTVL.

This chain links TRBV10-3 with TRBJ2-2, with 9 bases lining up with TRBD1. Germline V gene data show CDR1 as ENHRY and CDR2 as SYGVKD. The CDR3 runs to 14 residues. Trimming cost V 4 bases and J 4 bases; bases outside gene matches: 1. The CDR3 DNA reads TGTGCCATCAGTGGACAGGGGGTCACCGGGGAGCTGTTTTTT. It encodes CAISGQGVTGELFF.

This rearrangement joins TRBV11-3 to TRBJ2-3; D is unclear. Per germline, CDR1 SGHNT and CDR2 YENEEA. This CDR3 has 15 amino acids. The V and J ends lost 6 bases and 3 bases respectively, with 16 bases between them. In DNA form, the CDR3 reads TGTGCCAGCAGTCTCCCGGGTCCGAGAACAGATACGCAGTATTTT. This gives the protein CASSLPGPRTDTQYF.

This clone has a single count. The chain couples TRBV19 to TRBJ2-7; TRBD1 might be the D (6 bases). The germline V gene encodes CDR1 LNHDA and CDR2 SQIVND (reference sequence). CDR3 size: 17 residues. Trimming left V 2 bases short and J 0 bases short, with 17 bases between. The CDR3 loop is CASSISPGQGISYEQYF. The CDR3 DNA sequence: TGTGCCAGTAGTATATCGCCGGGACAAGGGATCTCCTACGAGCAGTACTTC.

CDR3 DNA sequence: TGTGCCAGCAGGACAGGGGTCAAGGAGACCCAGTACTTC. Translated, it gives CASRTGVKETQYF. This chain links TRBV6-1 with TRBJ2-5; 8 nucleotides match TRBD1. The CDR3 loop spans 13 amino acids. J gave up 5 bases and V 6 bases, and 5 bases lay outside the gene matches. Germline assignment: CDR1 MNHNS and CDR2 SASEGT.

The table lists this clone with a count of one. The CDR3 protein is CASSGGLAGSQETQYF. CDR3 bases: TGTGCCAGCAGCGGAGGATTAGCGGGGAGCCAAGAGACCCAGTACTTC. The chain links TRBV9 to TRBJ2-5; 8 bases align to TRBD2. The V and J ends lost 3 bases and 1 base, in that order; junction bases with no gene match: 8. The germline gives CDR1 SGDLS, CDR2 YYNGEE. The CDR3 loop spans 16 amino acids.

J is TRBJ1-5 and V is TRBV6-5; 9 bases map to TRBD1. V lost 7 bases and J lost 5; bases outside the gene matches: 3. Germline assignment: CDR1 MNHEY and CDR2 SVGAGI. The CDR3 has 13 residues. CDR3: CASKGQGDQPQHF. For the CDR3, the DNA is TGTGCCAGCAAGGGACAGGGCGATCAGCCCCAGCATTTT.

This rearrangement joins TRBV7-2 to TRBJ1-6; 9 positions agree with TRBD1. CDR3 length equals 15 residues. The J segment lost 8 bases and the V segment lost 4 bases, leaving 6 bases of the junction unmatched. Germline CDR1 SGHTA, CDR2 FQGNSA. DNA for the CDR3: TGTGCCAGCAGCTACACAACAGGGGGCCATTCACCCCTCCACTTT. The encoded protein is CASSYTTGGHSPLHF.

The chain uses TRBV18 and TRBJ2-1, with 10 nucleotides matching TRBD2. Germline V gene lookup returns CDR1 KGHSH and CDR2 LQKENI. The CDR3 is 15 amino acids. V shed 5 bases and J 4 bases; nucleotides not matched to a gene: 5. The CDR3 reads CASSFRSGRYNEQFF. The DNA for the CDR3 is TGTGCCAGCTCATTCCGTAGCGGGAGGTACAATGAGCAGTTCTTC.

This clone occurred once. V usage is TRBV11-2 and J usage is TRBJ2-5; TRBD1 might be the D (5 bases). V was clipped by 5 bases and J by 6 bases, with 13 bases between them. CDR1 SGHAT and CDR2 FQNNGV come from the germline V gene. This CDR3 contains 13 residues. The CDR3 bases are TGTGCCAGCAGCCAGGACACCAAACAGACCCAGTACTTC. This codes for CASSQDTKQTQYF.

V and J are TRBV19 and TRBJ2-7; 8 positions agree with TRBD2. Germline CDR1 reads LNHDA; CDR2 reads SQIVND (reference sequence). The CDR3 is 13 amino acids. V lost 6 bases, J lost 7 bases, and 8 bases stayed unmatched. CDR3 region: CASRDGTREEQYF. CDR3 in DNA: TGTGCCAGTAGGGACGGGACTAGGGAGGAGCAGTACTTC.

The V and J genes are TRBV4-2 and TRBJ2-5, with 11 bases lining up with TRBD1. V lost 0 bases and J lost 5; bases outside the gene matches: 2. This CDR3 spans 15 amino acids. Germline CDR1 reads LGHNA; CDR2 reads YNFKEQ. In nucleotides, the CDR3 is TGTGCCAGCAGCCAAGAGGACAGGGGGCAGGAGACCCAGTACTTC. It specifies CASSQEDRGQETQYF.

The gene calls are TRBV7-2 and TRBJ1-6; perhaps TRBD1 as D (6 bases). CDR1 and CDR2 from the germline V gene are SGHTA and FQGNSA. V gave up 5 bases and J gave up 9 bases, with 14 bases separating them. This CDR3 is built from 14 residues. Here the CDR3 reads CASSIRDTLSPLHF. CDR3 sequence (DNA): TGTGCCAGCAGCATCCGGGACACCCTTTCACCCCTCCACTTT.

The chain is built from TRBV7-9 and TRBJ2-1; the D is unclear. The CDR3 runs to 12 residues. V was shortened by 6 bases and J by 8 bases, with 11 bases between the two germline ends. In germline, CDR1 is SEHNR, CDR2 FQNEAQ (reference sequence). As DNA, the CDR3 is TGTGCCAGCAGGCAAGTAAGCGATGAGCAGTTCTTC. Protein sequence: CASRQVSDEQFF.

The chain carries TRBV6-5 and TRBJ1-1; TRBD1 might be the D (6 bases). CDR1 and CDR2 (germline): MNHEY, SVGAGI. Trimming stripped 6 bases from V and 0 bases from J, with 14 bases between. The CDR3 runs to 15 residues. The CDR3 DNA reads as TGTGCCAGCAGGACAGGACATATCTTGAACACTGAAGCTTTCTTT. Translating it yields CASRTGHILNTEAFF.

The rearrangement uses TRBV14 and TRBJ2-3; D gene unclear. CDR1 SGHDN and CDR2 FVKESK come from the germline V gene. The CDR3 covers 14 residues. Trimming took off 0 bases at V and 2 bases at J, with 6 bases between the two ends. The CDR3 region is CASSQDYYTDTQYF. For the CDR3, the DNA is TGTGCCAGCAGCCAAGATTACTACACAGATACGCAGTATTTT.

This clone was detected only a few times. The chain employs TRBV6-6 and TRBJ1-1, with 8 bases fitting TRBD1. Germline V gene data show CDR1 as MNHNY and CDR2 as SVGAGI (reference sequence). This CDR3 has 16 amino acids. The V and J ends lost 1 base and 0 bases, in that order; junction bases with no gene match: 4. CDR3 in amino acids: CASSYWTGRMNTEAFF. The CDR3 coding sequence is TGTGCCAGCAGTTACTGGACAGGGCGGATGAACACTGAAGCTTTCTTT.

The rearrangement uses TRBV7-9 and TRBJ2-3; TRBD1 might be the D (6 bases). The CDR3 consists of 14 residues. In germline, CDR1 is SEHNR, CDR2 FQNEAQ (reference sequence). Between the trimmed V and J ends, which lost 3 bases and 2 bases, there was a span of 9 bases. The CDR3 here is CASSFDRNTDTQYF. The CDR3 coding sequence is TGTGCCAGCAGCTTCGACAGGAACACAGATACGCAGTATTTT.

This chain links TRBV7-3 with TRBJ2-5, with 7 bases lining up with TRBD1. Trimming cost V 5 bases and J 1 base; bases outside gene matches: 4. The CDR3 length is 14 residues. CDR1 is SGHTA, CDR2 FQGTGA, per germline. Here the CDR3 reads CASSKDRAQETQYF. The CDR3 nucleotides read TGTGCCAGCAGCAAAGACAGGGCCCAAGAGACCCAGTACTTC.

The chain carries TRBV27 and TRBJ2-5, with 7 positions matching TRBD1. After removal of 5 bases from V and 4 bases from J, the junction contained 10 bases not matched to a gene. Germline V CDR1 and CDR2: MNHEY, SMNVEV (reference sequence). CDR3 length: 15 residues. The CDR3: CASSTSKGAGETQYF. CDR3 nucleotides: TGTGCCAGCAGTACCTCCAAGGGGGCGGGAGAGACCCAGTACTTC.

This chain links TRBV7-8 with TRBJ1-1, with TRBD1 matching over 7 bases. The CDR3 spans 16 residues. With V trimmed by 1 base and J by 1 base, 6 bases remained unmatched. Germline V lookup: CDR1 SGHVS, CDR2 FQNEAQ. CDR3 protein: CASSLGDAGGNTEAFF. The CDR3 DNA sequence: TGTGCCAGCAGCTTAGGTGACGCAGGGGGGAACACTGAAGCTTTCTTT.

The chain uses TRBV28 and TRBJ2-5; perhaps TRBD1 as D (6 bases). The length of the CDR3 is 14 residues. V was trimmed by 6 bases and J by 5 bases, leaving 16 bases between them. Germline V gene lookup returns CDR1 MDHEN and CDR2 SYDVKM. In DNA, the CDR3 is TGTGCCAGCAGCAAACCACTAGGGGGTGAGACCCAGTACTTC. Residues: CASSKPLGGETQYF.